The clone carrying this T cell receptor beta chain was seen a handful of times. These data originate in a study of blood T cell repertoires in COVID-19. Clones were read by immunoSEQ multiplex PCR, and TCRdb kept only the in-frame ones, dropping some. The sample has roughly 80,000 clones; 82% are singletons. Per the germline V gene, CDR1 is SQVTM and CDR2 is ANQGSEA. The length of the CDR3 is 12 residues. With 5 bases clipped from V and 7 bases from J, the junction kept 6 bases outside the gene matches. Material for sequencing was peripheral blood. The source is a human donor in a cohort sampled during active COVID-19. This sequence joins TRBV29-1 and TRBJ1-2; 8 bases match TRBD1. The chain's CDR3 is CSVSDRGGGYTF. The CDR3 DNA reads as TGCAGCGTTAGTGACAGGGGCGGTGGCTACACCTTC.